The 20 T cell receptor beta chains reported below all come from one sample, sequenced in a study of blood T cell repertoires in COVID-19 (dated by TCRdb to the early 2020s). The library relied on the immunoSEQ multiplex PCR assay. The source is immuneACCESS, and TCRdb retained only in-frame sequences with V and J called. Part of the clones is not carried over; for the studies checked, unresolved V genes explain less than half of this, and the remainder is unexplained. The sample table records more than 200,000 clones; around 88% of these occur just once. Under 2.5% of the sample comes from the top ten. The sequencing input was peripheral blood. These receptors originate from a man in his thirties or forties with active or convalescent COVID-19.

The chain employs TRBV28 and TRBJ1-2, with TRBD1 matching 12 bases. The CDR3 contains 14 residues. The V gene's germline CDR1 is MDHEN and CDR2 SYDVKM. Germline trimming cut 6 bases from V and 7 bases from J; bases unmatched to any gene: 6. DNA for the CDR3: TGTGCCAGCAGGTCGGGACAGGGGGCTTCTGGCTACACCTTC. Its translation is CASRSGQGASGYTF.

There are a few counts of this clone. The gene calls are TRBV7-9 and TRBJ1-6; the D gene is possibly TRBD1 (6 bases). V was pared by 4 bases and J by 6 bases, with 22 bases between. Germline lookup yields CDR1 SEHNR and CDR2 FQNEAQ (reference sequence). The CDR3 is 18 amino acids. The CDR3 nucleotides are TGTGCCAGCAGCTCCCCAGGGGCGTTTAGTTCTTTTAATTCACCCCTCCACTTT. It yields the protein CASSSPGAFSSFNSPLHF.

The rearrangement joins TRBV7-2 to TRBJ1-4; 9 nucleotides align to TRBD1. The trim removed 6 bases at V and 7 bases at J, leaving 9 bases unmatched. Germline loops: CDR1 SGHTA, CDR2 FQGNSA. This CDR3 has 15 residues. CDR3 residues: CASRHQVDRGEKLFF. The CDR3 region has the DNA TGTGCCAGCAGACACCAGGTGGACAGGGGTGAAAAACTGTTTTTT.

The gene calls are TRBV2 and TRBJ2-7; maybe TRBD2 (5 bases). The V gene lost 3 bases and the J gene lost 3 bases, with 12 bases spanning the gap. CDR1 and CDR2 (germline): SNHLY, FYNNEI. The CDR3 is made up of 14 amino acids. CDR3 loop: CASSDLEGSYEQYF. The CDR3 nucleotides are TGTGCCAGCAGTGATCTCGAGGGAAGCTACGAGCAGTACTTC.

This sequence joins TRBV7-2 and TRBJ2-7, with D perhaps matching TRBD1 (7 bases). Germline assignment: CDR1 SGHTA and CDR2 FQGNSA. The CDR3 totals 14 residues. V lost 3 bases and J lost 7, with 16 bases in between. For the CDR3, the DNA is TGTGCCAGCAGCTTCTTTCCAGGGGGGCGGGAGCAGTACTTC. This sequence encodes CASSFFPGGREQYF.

This chain joins TRBV25-1 and TRBJ2-1; 7 bases fit TRBD2. Germline lookup yields CDR1 MGHDK and CDR2 SYGVNS. CDR3 length: 16 residues. Germline trimming cut 5 bases from V and 2 bases from J; bases unmatched to any gene: 9. The CDR3 DNA is TGTGCCAGCAGTCGAGTCGGGGGGTCGGCCTACAATGAGCAGTTCTTC. Translating gives CASSRVGGSAYNEQFF.

The chain carries TRBV6-5 and TRBJ1-1; D gene ambiguous. Germline assignment: CDR1 MNHEY and CDR2 SVGAGI. The V end lost 7 bases, the J end lost 1 base, and 4 bases lay between the germline ends. This CDR3 spans 11 amino acids. CDR3 amino acids: CASTGNTEAFF. CDR3 nucleotides: TGTGCCAGCACGGGGAACACTGAAGCTTTCTTT.

This clone appeared a single time. The chain has TRBV18 and TRBJ2-5, with TRBD1 matching over 7 bases. The CDR3 runs 13 residues. From germline, CDR1 is KGHSH and CDR2 LQKENI. Unmatched junction bases numbered 4, after V lost 4 bases and J lost 5 bases. Written as DNA, the CDR3 is TGTGCCAGCTCACGACAGGGTCTCGAGACCCAGTACTTC. It translates to CASSRQGLETQYF. Looking up the rest from reference TRBV18 and TRBJ2-5 gives the full variable domain: NAGVMQNPRHLVRRRGQEARLRCSPMKGHSHVYWYRQLPEEGLKFMVYLQKENIIDESGMPKERFSAEFPKEGPSILRIQQVVRGDSAAYFCASSRQGLETQYFGPGTRLLVL.

This clone was observed a few times. The chain carries TRBV7-3 and TRBJ1-2, with 9 bases fitting TRBD1. Germline values: CDR1 SGHTA, CDR2 FQGTGA. The CDR3 runs 12 residues. Losses at the gene ends were 8 bases for V and 8 bases for J; bases not matched to a gene: 6. The CDR3, as DNA: TGTGCCAGCGGGGACAGGGAGTGGGGCTACACCTTC. It yields the protein CASGDREWGYTF.

This chain joins TRBV19 and TRBJ2-1; 7 nucleotides line up with TRBD1. Germline loops: CDR1 LNHDA, CDR2 SQIVND (reference sequence). The CDR3 length is 15 residues. V lost 6 bases, J lost 0 bases, and 5 bases stayed unmatched. Here the CDR3 DNA reads TGTGCCAGTAGATACCGGGACAGCTCCTACAATGAGCAGTTCTTC. The encoded protein is CASRYRDSSYNEQFF.

This chain links TRBV19 with TRBJ1-1; D possibly corresponds to TRBD1 (6 bases). Germline V CDR1 and CDR2: LNHDA, SQIVND (reference sequence). The CDR3 has 11 amino acids. The germline V and J ends were trimmed by 10 bases and 10 bases, with 16 bases remaining between them. Here the CDR3 reads CATNSGTRAFF. CDR3 sequence (DNA): TGTGCCACCAACTCCGGGACACGAGCTTTCTTT.

This sequence joins TRBV10-3 and TRBJ1-4; weak D call: TRBD1 (5 bases). The CDR3 covers 14 residues. CDR1 and CDR2 from the germline V gene are ENHRY and SYGVKD. V lost 4 bases, J lost 2 bases, and 8 bases lay in between. The CDR3 nucleotides read TGTGCCATCAGTGCGGACACTACTAATGAAAAACTGTTTTTT. Translation gives CAISADTTNEKLFF.

The CDR3 reads CASSKRGAGTYNEQFF. CDR3 DNA: TGTGCCAGCAGTAAACGGGGGGCTGGGACCTACAATGAGCAGTTCTTC. V gene TRBV6-2 or TRBV6-3 combines with J gene TRBJ2-1, with D possibly being TRBD2 (7 bases). CDR3 size: 16 residues. CDR1 MNHEY and CDR2 SVGEGT come from the germline V gene. Trimming left V 5 bases short and J 2 bases short, with 16 bases between.

The CDR3 is CASSWGTGNTGELFF. The CDR3 DNA reads TGTGCCAGCAGCTGGGGGACAGGGAACACCGGGGAGCTGTTTTTT. The chain links TRBV7-6 to TRBJ2-2, with 8 bases fitting TRBD1. The V gene end was trimmed by 4 bases and the J gene end by 1 base; junction bases not matched to a gene: 2. The germline V gene encodes CDR1 SGHVS and CDR2 FNYEAQ. This CDR3 comprises 15 residues.

This chain joins TRBV28 and TRBJ2-5; 9 bases map to TRBD2. The trim removed 7 bases at V and 4 bases at J, leaving 10 bases unmatched. CDR1 is MDHEN and CDR2 is SYDVKM in the germline V gene. The CDR3 covers 15 residues. The CDR3 sequence is CASTRPPSGAETQYF. For the CDR3, the DNA is TGTGCCAGCACCCGACCCCCTAGCGGGGCAGAGACCCAGTACTTC.

This clone occurred once. Written as DNA, the CDR3 is TGTGCCAGCAGCTTGGACCTGAGAGGCTACACCTTC. It translates to CASSLDLRGYTF. The J gene is TRBJ1-2, the V gene TRBV5-6; no clear D gene. There are 12 residues in the CDR3. CDR1 SGHDT and CDR2 YYEEEE come from the germline V gene. With 0 bases removed from V and 8 bases from J, the gap between germline ends came to 8 bases.

V and J are TRBV5-1 and TRBJ1-6; TRBD1 is a possible D gene (6 bases). The CDR3 covers 14 residues. Germline V gene sequence: CDR1 SGHRS, CDR2 YFSETQ. The V gene lost 4 bases and the J gene lost 6 bases, with 11 bases spanning the gap. This chain's CDR3 is CASSAQGANSPLHF. The CDR3 DNA reads TGCGCCAGCAGCGCACAGGGAGCTAATTCACCCCTCCACTTT.

The J gene is TRBJ2-1, the V gene TRBV6-5; 7 bases line up with TRBD1. This CDR3 has 15 amino acids. The ends lost 4 bases at V and 4 bases at J; junction bases unmatched: 7. Germline loops: CDR1 MNHEY, CDR2 SVGAGI. CDR3 nucleotide sequence: TGTGCCAGCAGTTTGGACAGGTCTCCGTACAATGAGCAGTTCTTC. Protein sequence: CASSLDRSPYNEQFF.

The chain couples TRBV10-3 to TRBJ1-3; no firm D call. CDR1 is ENHRY, CDR2 SYGVKD, per germline. This CDR3 has 17 residues. V shed 5 bases and J shed 2 bases, with 19 bases lying between them. The CDR3 nucleotides are TGTGCCATCAGTTCAAGAGCCGAAGACTTGGCTGGAAACACCATATATTTT. This gives the protein CAISSRAEDLAGNTIYF.

The genes are TRBV7-2 and TRBJ2-3; 10 nucleotides match TRBD2. This CDR3 has 16 amino acids. Losses at the gene ends were 1 base for V and 6 bases for J; bases not matched to a gene: 7. The germline V gene has CDR1 SGHTA and CDR2 FQGNSA. The CDR3 DNA reads as TGTGCCAGCAGCTTAGAAGCTAGCGGGGGAGGGGATACGCAGTATTTT. Translation: CASSLEASGGGDTQYF.